The rows below give T cell receptor beta chains drawn from one sample of a study of CD8+ T cells in alopecia areata. Generated by immunoSEQ multiplex PCR, the TCRdb table keeps only in-frame clones and is missing some. The table includes over 150,000 clones, 45% to 75% detected once. The input for sequencing was CD4+ T cells sorted from blood, taken at week 4, from a patient treated with tofacitinib. The receptors come from a human donor with alopecia areata. The CDR3 runs from the conserved cysteine through the conserved F or W. Each record gives: V gene, clone size, D gene, J gene, CDR3 DNA, CDR3 protein. D genes are given only for firm matches. Rows give clone size only sometimes, using once, few, many, or a class for an expanded clone.

V gene: TRBV29-1
clone size: NA
D gene: NA
J gene: TRBJ2-3
CDR3 DNA: TGCAGCGTTAGGAGGGGGATAGGAGATACGCAGTATTTT
CDR3 protein: CSVRRGIGDTQYF

V gene: TRBV7-2
clone size: once
D gene: NA
J gene: TRBJ2-7
CDR3 DNA: TGTGCCAGCAGTTATAAATCGGACGTCGCCTACGAGCAGTACTTC
CDR3 protein: CASSYKSDVAYEQYF

V gene: TRBV15
clone size: NA
D gene: TRBD2
J gene: TRBJ2-7
CDR3 DNA: TGTGCCACCAACCGGGACTATAGCAACGAGCAGTACTTC
CDR3 protein: CATNRDYSNEQYF

V gene: TRBV4-1
clone size: NA
D gene: TRBD1
J gene: TRBJ1-1
CDR3 DNA: TGCGCCAGCAGCCAAGCGAGGGGGCGCGGGAACACTGAAGCTTTCTTT
CDR3 protein: CASSQARGRGNTEAFF

V gene: TRBV28
clone size: few
D gene: TRBD1
J gene: TRBJ1-4
CDR3 DNA: TGTGCCAGCAGTTTGTACAGGGGCGCCAATGAAAAACTGTTTTTT
CDR3 protein: CASSLYRGANEKLFF

V gene: TRBV20-1
clone size: NA
D gene: NA
J gene: TRBJ2-3
CDR3 DNA: TGCAGTGCCTCCACAGATACGCAGTATTTT
CDR3 protein: CSASTDTQYF

V gene: TRBV6-6
clone size: few
D gene: NA
J gene: TRBJ1-1
CDR3 DNA: TGTGCCAGCAGTTATGGGGGAGACGACACTGAAGCTTTCTTT
CDR3 protein: CASSYGGDDTEAFF

V gene: TRBV29-1
clone size: NA
D gene: NA
J gene: TRBJ2-1
CDR3 DNA: TGCAGCGGCTGGTCTGGTTACAATGAGCAGTTCTTC
CDR3 protein: CSGWSGYNEQFF

V gene: TRBV30
clone size: NA
D gene: NA
J gene: TRBJ1-1
CDR3 DNA: TGTGCCTGGATGCCTGAAGCTTTCTTT
CDR3 protein: CAWMPEAFF

V gene: TRBV29-1
clone size: NA
D gene: NA
J gene: TRBJ2-3
CDR3 DNA: TGCAGCGTGAGGAGTTCTTCCACAGATACGCAGTATTTT
CDR3 protein: CSVRSSSTDTQYF

V gene: TRBV5-5
clone size: NA
D gene: NA
J gene: TRBJ2-5
CDR3 DNA: TGTGCCAGCAGCCCTACCCTACAAGAGACCCAGTACTTC
CDR3 protein: CASSPTLQETQYF

V gene: TRBV27
clone size: NA
D gene: TRBD1
J gene: TRBJ1-1
CDR3 DNA: TGTGCCAGCAGTTTATCTACCTGGCGGGACAGGAAAAACACTGAAGCTTTCTTT
CDR3 protein: CASSLSTWRDRKNTEAFF

V gene: TRBV6-6
clone size: few
D gene: TRBD2
J gene: TRBJ2-7
CDR3 DNA: TGTGCCAGCAGGGGGACTAGCGGGGCACCCTACTTC
CDR3 protein: CASRGTSGAPYF

V gene: TRBV2
clone size: NA
D gene: TRBD2
J gene: TRBJ2-1
CDR3 DNA: TGTGCCAGCAGTGACGGGGGGGCTAACAATGAGCAGTTCTTC
CDR3 protein: CASSDGGANNEQFF

V gene: TRBV4-1
clone size: NA
D gene: TRBD1
J gene: TRBJ2-1
CDR3 DNA: TGCGCCAGCAGCCAAGATCGATTCCCCCGGGACAGGGGGGGGAATGAGCAGTTCTTC
CDR3 protein: CASSQDRFPRDRGGNEQFF

V gene: TRBV7-9
clone size: NA
D gene: NA
J gene: TRBJ1-5
CDR3 DNA: TGTGCCAGCAGCTTAGGGGGGAGCGGGCAGCCCCAGCATTTT
CDR3 protein: CASSLGGSGQPQHF

V gene: TRBV29-1
clone size: NA
D gene: NA
J gene: TRBJ2-1
CDR3 DNA: TGCAGCGCCCCACCCCCGGGGGGCGAGAAGGGGGTGGGGATCTTC
CDR3 protein: CSAPPPGGEKGVGIF

V gene: TRBV20-1
clone size: NA
D gene: TRBD1
J gene: TRBJ1-2
CDR3 DNA: TGCAGGGCGGGACAGGGTGTGGGCTACACCTTC
CDR3 protein: CRAGQGVGYTF

V gene: TRBV25-1
clone size: NA
D gene: NA
J gene: TRBJ1-3
CDR3 DNA: TGTGCCAGCAGTGCAGGGGAACCTGGAAACACCATATATTTT
CDR3 protein: CASSAGEPGNTIYF

V gene: TRBV11-2
clone size: NA
D gene: NA
J gene: TRBJ2-5
CDR3 DNA: TGTGCCAGCAGCTTAGACCCAGGGCCAGCCGGGGAGACCCAGTACTTC
CDR3 protein: CASSLDPGPAGETQYF

V gene: TRBV4-1
clone size: NA
D gene: NA
J gene: TRBJ2-1
CDR3 DNA: TGCGCCAGCAGCCATCCCGGGACTCCCGACGCCTTAAATGAGCAGTTCTTC
CDR3 protein: CASSHPGTPDALNEQFF

V gene: TRBV2
clone size: few
D gene: NA
J gene: TRBJ2-2
CDR3 DNA: TGTGCCAGCAGAACCGGGACCGGTACGAACACCGGGGAGCTGTTTTTT
CDR3 protein: CASRTGTGTNTGELFF

V gene: TRBV30
clone size: NA
D gene: NA
J gene: TRBJ1-2
CDR3 DNA: TGTGCCGCGCCTCCAAAAGACAGCTATGGCTACACCTTC
CDR3 protein: CAAPPKDSYGYTF

V gene: TRBV29-1
clone size: NA
D gene: NA
J gene: TRBJ2-1
CDR3 DNA: TGCAGCGCTCCGAGTCCAGGGTTTTCCTACAATGAGCAGTTCTTC
CDR3 protein: CSAPSPGFSYNEQFF

V gene: TRBV29-1
clone size: NA
D gene: NA
J gene: TRBJ2-3
CDR3 DNA: TGCAGCGTTGACCGCAGGGAGGTCGTGGGTAGTGCAGATACGCAGTATTTT
CDR3 protein: CSVDRREVVGSADTQYF

V gene: TRBV20-1
clone size: few
D gene: NA
J gene: TRBJ1-1
CDR3 DNA: TGCAGTGCTTCCGGGAACACTGAAGCTTTCTTT
CDR3 protein: CSASGNTEAFF

V gene: TRBV4-1
clone size: NA
D gene: TRBD1
J gene: TRBJ1-3
CDR3 DNA: TGCGCCAGCAGCCAAGACATACGGGACAGGGGAAACACCATATATTTT
CDR3 protein: CASSQDIRDRGNTIYF

V gene: TRBV28
clone size: NA
D gene: NA
J gene: TRBJ2-5
CDR3 DNA: TGTGCCAGCAGTTTAGGGTCAGGGTTTGGAGTCGGTGAGACCCAGTACTTC
CDR3 protein: CASSLGSGFGVGETQYF

V gene: TRBV23-1
clone size: NA
D gene: NA
J gene: TRBJ1-5
CDR3 DNA: TGCGCCAGCAGTCAATCGGAGTCGGAGCCCCAGCATTTT
CDR3 protein: CASSQSESEPQHF

V gene: TRBV30
clone size: few
D gene: NA
J gene: TRBJ1-3
CDR3 DNA: TGTGCCTGGAGTGTATCTGGAAACACCATATATTTT
CDR3 protein: CAWSVSGNTIYF

V gene: TRBV29-1
clone size: NA
D gene: NA
J gene: TRBJ2-3
CDR3 DNA: TGCAGCGTTGGGGTCGGCGGATTTGGTGATACGCAGTATTTT
CDR3 protein: CSVGVGGFGDTQYF

V gene: TRBV4-2
clone size: NA
D gene: TRBD2
J gene: TRBJ2-7
CDR3 DNA: TGTGCCAGCAGCCAAGCGGAGCTAGCGGGGGAAACTTTCTACGAGCAGTACTTC
CDR3 protein: CASSQAELAGETFYEQYF

V gene: TRBV10-3
clone size: NA
D gene: TRBD1
J gene: TRBJ2-5
CDR3 DNA: TGTGCCATCGGACAGGGGAACCAAGAGACCCAGTACTTC
CDR3 protein: CAIGQGNQETQYF

V gene: TRBV5-1
clone size: NA
D gene: NA
J gene: TRBJ1-1
CDR3 DNA: TGCGCCAGCAGCTTTGTGCAGGAGAACACTGAAGCTTTCTTT
CDR3 protein: CASSFVQENTEAFF

V gene: TRBV5-1
clone size: NA
D gene: TRBD2
J gene: TRBJ2-1
CDR3 DNA: TGCGCCAGCAGCTTGGGAATAGCGGGGGGAAATGAGCAGTTCTTC
CDR3 protein: CASSLGIAGGNEQFF

V gene: TRBV5-6
clone size: few
D gene: NA
J gene: TRBJ2-6
CDR3 DNA: TGTGCCAGCAGCTTGGAGCTATGGACAACTGGGGCCAACGTCCTGACTTTC
CDR3 protein: CASSLELWTTGANVLTF

V gene: TRBV7-2
clone size: NA
D gene: NA
J gene: TRBJ2-6
CDR3 DNA: TGTGCCAGCAGCAGGGGACGGAGCTCTGGGGCCAACGTCCTGACTTTC
CDR3 protein: CASSRGRSSGANVLTF

V gene: TRBV4-1
clone size: few
D gene: NA
J gene: TRBJ2-3
CDR3 DNA: TGCGCCAGCAGCCAAGTTGGAAGAACCCCAAGGGGAACAGATACGCAGTATTTT
CDR3 protein: CASSQVGRTPRGTDTQYF

V gene: TRBV30
clone size: NA
D gene: TRBD2
J gene: TRBJ2-5
CDR3 DNA: TGTGCCTGGAGTGTACGAGCGGGGGGGCCTGAGACCCAGTACTTC
CDR3 protein: CAWSVRAGGPETQYF